These 25 T cell receptor beta chains share one sample of origin, sequenced in a study of technical replicates of blood from several donors. Produced via immunoSEQ multiplex PCR; TCRdb's table is partial and in-frame only. The table lists some 77,000 clones, around 96% of them singletons. The sample taken for sequencing was T cells isolated from PBMCs. These receptors all come from a human donor in good health.

This chain links TRBV19 with TRBJ2-2; the match to TRBD2 covers 10 bases. Trimming at V came to 5 bases and at J to 5 bases, leaving 11 bases not matched to a gene. There are 17 residues in the CDR3. Germline V gives CDR1 LNHDA, CDR2 SQIVND (reference sequence). CDR3 sequence reads: CASSAAGGPWYTGELFF. CDR3 sequence (DNA): TGTGCCAGTAGTGCAGCGGGAGGGCCTTGGTATACCGGGGAGCTGTTTTTT. The whole variable domain, remainder taken from reference TRBV19 and TRBJ2-2, is DGGITQSPKYLFRKEGQNVTLSCEQNLNHDAMYWYRQDPGQGLRLIYYSQIVNDFQKGDIAEGYSVSREKKESFPLTVTSAQKNPTAFYLCASSAAGGPWYTGELFFGEGSRLTVL.

This clone was recorded a few times. V gene TRBV27 combines with J gene TRBJ2-1, with 7 bases fitting TRBD2. The CDR3 extends over 13 amino acids. The J segment lost 7 bases and the V segment lost 8 bases, leaving 8 bases of the junction unmatched. Germline V lookup: CDR1 MNHEY, CDR2 SMNVEV (reference sequence). CDR3: CASLQNSGNEQFF. The CDR3 DNA follows: TGTGCCAGCCTCCAGAATAGCGGGAATGAGCAGTTCTTC.

J is TRBJ1-1 and V is TRBV6-4; a weak D match, TRBD1 (5 bases). Germline V gives CDR1 MRHNA, CDR2 SNTAGT. This CDR3 contains 14 residues. Trimming left V 6 bases short and J 1 base short, with 12 bases between. The CDR3 protein is CASRASGENTEAFF. The CDR3 bases are TGTGCCAGCAGGGCCTCGGGGGAGAACACTGAAGCTTTCTTT.

The chain employs TRBV5-8 and TRBJ1-5, with 11 positions matching TRBD1. The CDR3 spans 15 residues. Germline V gene data show CDR1 as SGHTS and CDR2 as YDEGEE. Trimming took 3 bases from V and 4 from J; bases not matched to a gene: 3. The DNA of the CDR3 is TGTGCCAGCAGCTACGGGACAGGGGGTAATCAGCCCCAGCATTTT. Its translation is CASSYGTGGNQPQHF.

The chain recombines TRBV7-9 with TRBJ1-2; no reliable D call. The CDR3 extends over 12 amino acids. Trimming cost V 3 bases and J 7 bases, with 9 bases left between them. The germline CDR1 and CDR2 sequences are SEHNR and FQNEAQ (reference sequence). The CDR3 DNA reads TGTGCCAGCAGCTTCGGGGAAGCTGGCTACACCTTC. Translation gives CASSFGEAGYTF.

The rearrangement uses TRBV28 and TRBJ2-7; D might be TRBD1 (6 bases). The germline gives CDR1 MDHEN, CDR2 SYDVKM. The CDR3 totals 15 residues. Trimming took off 7 bases at V and 6 bases at J, with 22 bases between the two ends. The CDR3 spells CASIPTRGAKFEQYF. The CDR3 nucleotides read TGTGCCAGCATTCCCACCAGGGGCGCTAAATTCGAGCAGTACTTC.

The chain employs TRBV7-2 and TRBJ2-2; D possibly corresponds to TRBD2 (6 bases). Germline CDR1 reads SGHTA; CDR2 reads FQGNSA. Trimming stripped 0 bases from V and 9 bases from J, with 14 bases between. The CDR3 runs to 15 residues. The CDR3 is CASSLAGTAVRELFF. The CDR3 region has the DNA TGTGCCAGCAGCTTAGCGGGGACTGCGGTTAGGGAGCTGTTTTTT.

The chain combines TRBV13 with TRBJ2-1; 7 bases fit TRBD2. CDR3 size: 16 residues. Germline CDR1 PRHDT, CDR2 FYEKMQ (reference sequence). Trimming at V came to 2 bases and at J to 7 bases, leaving 11 bases not matched to a gene. The CDR3 DNA reads as TGTGCCAGCAGCTTACTAGGCGGGAGTATTGGGAATGAGCAGTTCTTC. Translation gives CASSLLGGSIGNEQFF. Supplemented by reference TRBV13 and TRBJ2-1, the full variable domain reads AAGVIQSPRHLIKEKRETATLKCYPIPRHDTVYWYQQGPGQDPQFLISFYEKMQSDKGSIPDRFSAQQFSDYHSELNMSSLELGDSALYFCASSLLGGSIGNEQFFGPGTRLTVL.

This clone was found once. The rearrangement links TRBV12-5 to TRBJ1-2; 8 positions match TRBD1. The CDR3 has 17 residues. Trimming cost V 1 base and J 4 bases; bases outside gene matches: 11. Germline V lookup: CDR1 LGHNT, CDR2 FRNRAP. CDR3 nucleotides: TGTGCTAGTGGTTTGGCGAGGACAGGGCTATCTATCTATGGCTACACCTTC. Translated, it gives CASGLARTGLSIYGYTF.

The V call is TRBV9, the J call TRBJ2-3; 9 bases match TRBD1. The CDR3 consists of 16 residues. Trimming at V came to 3 bases and at J to 4 bases, leaving 9 bases not matched to a gene. Germline CDR1 is SGDLS and CDR2 is YYNGEE. This CDR3 reads CASSAEGQGWADTQYF. CDR3 in DNA: TGTGCCAGCAGCGCCGAGGGACAGGGTTGGGCAGATACGCAGTATTTT.

The chain combines TRBV5-4 with TRBJ2-7, with unresolved D. The CDR3 runs to 13 residues. V shed 2 bases and J shed 1 base, with 7 bases lying between them. Germline-derived CDR1 and CDR2 are SGHNT and YYREEE (reference sequence). CDR3 loop: CASSFSSSYEQYF. In DNA form, the CDR3 reads TGTGCCAGCAGCTTTAGCTCATCCTACGAGCAGTACTTC.

The chain couples TRBV6-1 to TRBJ1-2, with D possibly TRBD1 on 5 matching bases. Trimming shortened V by 8 bases and J by 0 bases, and 16 bases separated the two germline ends. The CDR3 sequence is 15 residues long. The germline gives CDR1 MNHNS, CDR2 SASEGT. The CDR3 DNA follows: TGTGCCAGCCAGGAGGGACCTCAAGCTAACTATGGCTACACCTTC. Its protein is CASQEGPQANYGYTF.

This clone was seen a handful of times. The chain is built from TRBV19 and TRBJ1-1; 7 bases line up with TRBD1. Germline CDR1 LNHDA, CDR2 SQIVND (reference sequence). There are 13 residues in the CDR3. V lost 8 bases, J lost 1 base, and 4 bases stayed unmatched. DNA of the CDR3: TGTGCCAGTCAGACAGGGTGGAACACTGAAGCTTTCTTT. Translating gives CASQTGWNTEAFF.

The chain joins TRBV5-8 to TRBJ2-1; D perhaps matches TRBD1 (6 bases). Trimming shortened V by 5 bases and J by 0 bases, and 12 bases separated the two germline ends. Germline CDR1 SGHTS, CDR2 YDEGEE. The CDR3 runs to 15 residues. The CDR3: CASSLQGLSYNEQFF. DNA for the CDR3: TGTGCCAGCAGTCTACAGGGCCTCTCCTACAATGAGCAGTTCTTC. Based on the CDR3 plus reference TRBV5-8 and TRBJ2-1, the full variable domain is EAGVTQSPTHLIKTRGQQATLRCSPISGHTSVYWYQQALGLGLQFLLWYDEGEERNRGNFPPRFSGRQFPNYSSELNVNALELEDSALYLCASSLQGLSYNEQFFGPGTRLTVL.

The gene calls are TRBV28 and TRBJ2-5; D is possibly TRBD1 (6 bases). Between the trimmed V and J ends, which lost 5 bases and 1 base, there was a span of 11 bases. CDR3 length: 14 residues. Germline CDR1 is MDHEN and CDR2 is SYDVKM. DNA of the CDR3: TGTGCCAGCAGTCGTAGGGGGTTCCAAGAGACCCAGTACTTC. Translating gives CASSRRGFQETQYF.

The CDR3, as DNA: TGTGCCTGGAGTGCCACTCTGGTCTTTAACACCGGGGAGCTGTTTTTT. Amino acid sequence: CAWSATLVFNTGELFF. The rearrangement joins TRBV30 to TRBJ2-2, with unresolved D. In germline, CDR1 is GTSNPN, CDR2 SVGIG (reference sequence). This CDR3 has 16 amino acids. Trimming stripped 1 base from V and 2 bases from J, with 14 bases between.

This clone was counted a single time. The chain is built from TRBV6-6 and TRBJ2-1, with TRBD2 as a possible D gene (5 bases). With 2 bases removed from V and 10 bases from J, the gap between germline ends came to 12 bases. CDR1 is MNHNY and CDR2 is SVGAGI in the germline V gene (reference sequence). The CDR3 has 13 amino acids. The CDR3 DNA is TGTGCCAGCAGTTACCAGAAGGGAGACGAGCAGTTCTTC. This sequence encodes CASSYQKGDEQFF.

This chain joins TRBV29-1 and TRBJ2-7; maybe TRBD2 (6 bases). The V end was cut by 5 bases, the J end by 7 bases, with 21 bases between. The CDR3 has 14 amino acids. The V gene's germline CDR1 is SQVTM and CDR2 ANQGSEA. The CDR3 protein is CSVPEGGTPGEQYF. CDR3 sequence (DNA): TGCAGCGTTCCAGAGGGCGGGACCCCGGGAGAGCAGTACTTC.

The chain links TRBV4-1 to TRBJ2-7; possibly TRBD2 for D (6 bases). Trimming shortened V by 3 bases and J by 0 bases, and 9 bases separated the two germline ends. The germline V gene has CDR1 MGHRA and CDR2 YSYEKL. CDR3 length: 14 amino acids. CDR3 region: CASSHRGSSYEQYF. CDR3 in DNA: TGCGCCAGCAGCCACCGGGGGTCCTCCTACGAGCAGTACTTC.

The V gene is TRBV28, the J gene TRBJ1-1, with a tentative D call TRBD1 (6 bases). This CDR3 region has 15 residues. The germline gives CDR1 MDHEN, CDR2 SYDVKM. Deletions cut 3 bases from V and 4 bases from J, with 15 bases between. Here the CDR3 reads CASSFTLRGGTEAFF. The CDR3 bases are TGTGCCAGCAGTTTCACCCTAAGGGGGGGCACTGAAGCTTTCTTT. Drawing the rest from reference TRBV28 and TRBJ1-1, the complete variable domain is DVKVTQSSRYLVKRTGEKVFLECVQDMDHENMFWYRQDPGLGLRLIYFSYDVKMKEKGDIPEGYSVSREKKERFSLILESASTNQTSMYLCASSFTLRGGTEAFFGQGTRLTVV.

The V and J genes are TRBV2 and TRBJ2-4; D might be TRBD1 (5 bases). From germline, CDR1 is SNHLY and CDR2 FYNNEI. V was cut by 7 bases and J by 1 base, with 11 bases left in between. This CDR3 has 14 amino acids. CDR3 sequence (DNA): TGTGCCAGCAACGATCAGGGCGCCAAAAACATTCAGTACTTC. Encoded protein: CASNDQGAKNIQYF.

The DNA of the CDR3 is TGTGCCAGCTCACCGTGGAGGGTTTACGAGCAGTACTTC. Encoded protein: CASSPWRVYEQYF. The chain employs TRBV18 and TRBJ2-7, with D maybe TRBD2 (6 bases). Trimming cost V 3 bases and J 4 bases, with 10 bases left between them. Germline V gene lookup returns CDR1 KGHSH and CDR2 LQKENI. This CDR3 is 13 amino acids long.

V and J are TRBV14 and TRBJ2-5; TRBD2 agrees at 14 bases. Germline trimming cut 6 bases from V and 5 bases from J; bases unmatched to any gene: 17. The CDR3 has 19 amino acids. Germline V lookup: CDR1 SGHDN, CDR2 FVKESK. The CDR3 nucleotides are TGTGCCAGCAGTCAGCCCCCGCCGGGACTAGCGGGAGTCCTTGAGACCCAGTACTTC. Encoded protein: CASSQPPPGLAGVLETQYF.

This chain joins TRBV5-1 and TRBJ1-5, with 8 bases aligning to TRBD1. V trimming: 4 bases; J trimming: 8 bases; junction bases outside the gene matches: 8. This CDR3 has 14 residues. From germline, CDR1 is SGHRS and CDR2 YFSETQ. This chain's CDR3 is CASSPDRGVKPQHF. DNA of the CDR3: TGCGCCAGCAGCCCTGACAGGGGTGTTAAGCCCCAGCATTTT.

The chain joins TRBV28 to TRBJ2-7; D is unresolved. V lost 11 bases and J 3 bases, leaving 5 bases between the germline ends. This CDR3 has 9 residues. From germline, CDR1 is MDHEN and CDR2 SYDVKM. CDR3 sequence: CAAGYEQYF. In DNA form, the CDR3 reads TGTGCCGCCGGCTACGAGCAGTACTTC.